The present T cell receptor beta chain was sequenced within a study of Ad26.COV2.S vaccination and SARS-CoV-2 variants. The CDR3 sequence is 18 residues long. V lost 4 bases to trimming and J lost 0 bases, with 22 bases between them. Per germline, CDR1 SGDLS and CDR2 YYNGEE. Findings of the study overall: Similar non-spike TCR breadth was observed in recipients of vaccine and of placebo. Spike-specific TCR breadth in vaccine recipients exceeded that seen in placebo recipients. It is possible that the TCR breadth and depth analyses underestimated the total T cell responses.

With regard to this clone: The antigen remains unidentified.

TCRdb's table, derived via immunoSEQ multiplex PCR, lists solely in-frame clones and lacks some. The repertoire includes hundreds of thousands of clones, 90% to 95% of them detected once, and about 3.9% sits in the top ten. The source is a human donor who had recovered from COVID-19. The chain is built from TRBV9 and TRBJ1-2; weak D call: TRBD1 (6 bases). The sequences come from peripheral blood, collected after recovery from COVID-19. CDR3 in amino acids: CASSPSRWEQGSNYGYTF. In DNA, the CDR3 is TGTGCCAGCAGCCCTAGTAGATGGGAACAGGGATCTAACTATGGCTACACCTTC.